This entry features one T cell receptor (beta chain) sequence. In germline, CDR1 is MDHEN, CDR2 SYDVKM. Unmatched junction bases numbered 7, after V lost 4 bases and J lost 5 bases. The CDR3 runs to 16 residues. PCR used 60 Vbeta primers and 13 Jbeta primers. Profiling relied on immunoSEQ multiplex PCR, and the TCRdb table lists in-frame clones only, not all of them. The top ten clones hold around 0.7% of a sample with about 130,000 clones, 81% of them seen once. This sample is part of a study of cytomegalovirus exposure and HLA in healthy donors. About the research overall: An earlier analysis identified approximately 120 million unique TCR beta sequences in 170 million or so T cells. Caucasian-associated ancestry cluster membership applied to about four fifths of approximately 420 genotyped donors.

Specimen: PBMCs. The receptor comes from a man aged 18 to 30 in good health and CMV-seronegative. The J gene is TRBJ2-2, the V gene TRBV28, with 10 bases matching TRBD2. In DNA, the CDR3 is TGTGCCAGCAGTTGGAGTAGCGGGGGGTTTACCGGGGAGCTGTTTTTT. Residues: CASSWSSGGFTGELFF.